This T cell receptor beta chain emerged from a study of T cells in Graves' hyperthyroidism and ophthalmopathy (dated by TCRdb to between 2017 and 2020). Some background on the complete study: Peripheral blood samples were taken at initial diagnosis, before any treatment was given. The study also compared thyroid tissue and blood T-cell repertoires from about six Graves' hyperthyroidism patients. TCR V-J signatures able to tell the groups apart were searched for in a discovery cohort of some 100 patients, of whom roughly 42 had Graves' ophthalmopathy and some 60 had stable Graves' hyperthyroidism. After sampling, hyperthyroidism patients received methimazole starting at 30 mg daily, and ophthalmopathy patients received high-dose intravenous methylprednisolone. Prospective prediction of ophthalmopathy was tested in an independent validation cohort of approximately 18 hyperthyroidism patients and 17 patients who later progressed to ophthalmopathy. The paper describes TCR Vbeta CDR3 sequencing of about 140 peripheral blood samples, made up of roughly 45 ophthalmopathy patients, 70 to 75 hyperthyroidism patients and approximately 17 progressor patients. The 85 to 100 discovery patients were randomly split 7:3 into training and test sets.

What the work shows at the level of the full study, not this receptor alone: Ophthalmopathy was separated from stable hyperthyroidism by a 13 V-J signature model, with about 86% sensitivity and about 81% specificity obtained in cross-validation and 80%/75% obtained in testing. In validation, the model predicted progression to ophthalmopathy with 55% to 71% sensitivity and 72.22% specificity, a median of approximately 6.7 months before onset. No statistical method was used to set the sample size in advance, and investigators knew the group allocation. Blood samples also contained most of the expanded thyroid clonotypes (frequency above 0.001), which suggests that blood repertoires may reflect thyroid immune responses.

A patient counted as having stable Graves' hyperthyroidism if no progression to ophthalmopathy occurred over 18 months of follow-up. Hyperthyroidism patients were newly diagnosed, had a disease duration of under 2 months, and were aged 18 to 65 years. Patients with uncontrolled infections, other autoimmune diseases, pregnancy or lactation were excluded. Diagnoses relied on clinical symptoms, serum thyroxine and TRAb, thyroid ultrasound and orbital computed tomography. PBMCs were separated from 7.5 to 10 ml of fresh peripheral blood using Ficoll-Paque density gradient centrifugation. Total RNA was extracted with Trizol reagent, and quality was checked on an Agilent 2100 Bioanalyzer. Amplification of TCR beta CDR3 regions was carried out from RNA transcripts. For the first round of RT-PCR on the TCR CDR3, the HTBI primer set was used together with the Qiagen OneStep RT-PCR kit. Libraries were constructed in a second round of multiplex PCR, after which size selection and purification were performed. The libraries were sequenced on an Illumina HiSeq2000 using paired-end 100 bp reads. Turning to the authors' computational methods: Raw data were processed with SOAPnuke, discarding reads with adapters, uncalled bases, mean Phred below 15, or no exact constant-primer or identifier match. High-quality paired reads were merged using COPE v1.2.5, and each unique nucleotide sequence was defined as a clonotype. MiTCR v1.1 was used to align clonotypes to the IMGT TRBV, TRBD and TRBJ reference segments. Only V-J combinations with frequency above 0.0001, covering 99.2% of repertoires, were analysed. The TCS score was defined as the ratio of F50 (clonal expansion) to E x V (chaos), calculated using BLOSUM62-based TCRdist between CDR3 peptides within each V-J. Welch's t-statistics and random forest reduced roughly 540 V-J features to under 15, which were used in a naive Bayes classifier (R e1071). TCRdb trimmed the raw reads at Q25, called clones with MiXCR and kept productive beta chains. Identical CDR3 proteins give one entry, which carries the most common genes and DNA. TCRdb's processing, not the authors', yielded these V and J calls. In all, the sample holds 340,000 or so distinct CDR3 sequences, and 15% to 20% of those were seen once. The ten largest make up approximately 54% of the sample.

The sample holds many counts of this clonotype. It has no known antigen specificity. No clone much larger than this one lies a single base away; base qualities are absent. V gives up 6 bases and J gives up 2 bases, and the segment between their germline ends measures 12 bases. The CDR3 covers 14 residues, taking in both the cysteine and the phenylalanine. The entry retains the CDR3 DNA only, 42 bases that are in frame from base 1. The chain is assembled from TRBV12-3 or TRBV12-4 and TRBJ2-3, with a weak D call of TRBD1 (6 bases match). The sample comprised blood. The receptor was derived from a woman in her 50s with Graves' hyperthyroidism. The CDR3 sequence is CASREGQITDTQYF. Here is the DNA: TGTGCCAGCAGGGAAGGACAGATCACAGATACGCAGTATTTT.